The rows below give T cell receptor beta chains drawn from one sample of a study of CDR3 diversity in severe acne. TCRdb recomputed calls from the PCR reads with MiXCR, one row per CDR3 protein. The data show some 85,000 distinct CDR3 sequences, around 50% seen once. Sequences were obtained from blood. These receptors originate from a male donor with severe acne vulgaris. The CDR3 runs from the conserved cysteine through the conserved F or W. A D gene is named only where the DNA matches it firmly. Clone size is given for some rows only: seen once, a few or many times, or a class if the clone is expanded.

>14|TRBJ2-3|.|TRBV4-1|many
CASSQMTVTDTQYF
TGCGCCAGCAGCCAAATGACGGTCACAGATACGCAGTATTTT
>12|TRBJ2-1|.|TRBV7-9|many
CASSISSSEQFF
TGTGCCAGCAGCATTAGCTCTTCTGAGCAGTTCTTC
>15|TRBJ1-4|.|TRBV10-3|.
CAISEPGTQLEKLFF
TGTGCCATCAGTGAGCCCGGGACACAATTGGAAAAACTGTTTTTT
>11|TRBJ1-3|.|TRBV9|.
CASSVGNTIYF
TGTGCCAGCAGCGTTGGAAACACCATATATTTT
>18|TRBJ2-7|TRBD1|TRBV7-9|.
CASSLVPGQGTSSYEQYF
TGTGCCAGCAGCCTCGTCCCGGGACAGGGGACTAGCTCCTACGAGCAGTACTTC
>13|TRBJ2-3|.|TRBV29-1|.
CSVERGITDTQYF
TGCAGCGTTGAGCGGGGAATCACAGATACGCAGTATTTT
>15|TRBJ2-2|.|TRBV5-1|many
CASSLARGDTGELFF
TGCGCCAGCAGCTTGGCTCGGGGCGACACCGGGGAGCTGTTTTTT
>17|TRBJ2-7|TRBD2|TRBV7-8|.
CASSALAGGSVPYEQYF
TGTGCCAGCAGCGCTCTAGCGGGAGGTAGTGTCCCCTACGAGCAGTACTTC
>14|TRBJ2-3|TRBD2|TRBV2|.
CASGTSGSTDTQYF
TGTGCCAGTGGGACTAGCGGGAGCACAGATACGCAGTATTTT
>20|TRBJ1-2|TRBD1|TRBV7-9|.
CASGPPDPLGQASFNYGYTF
TGTGCCAGCGGCCCCCCGGATCCGTTGGGACAGGCGTCCTTTAACTATGGCTACACCTTC
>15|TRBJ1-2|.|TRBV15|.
CATSRDSAGIYGYTF
TGTGCCACCAGCAGAGATTCTGCAGGGATCTATGGCTACACCTTC
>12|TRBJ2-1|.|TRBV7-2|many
CASSVKGNEQFF
TGTGCCAGCAGCGTCAAAGGGAATGAGCAGTTCTTC
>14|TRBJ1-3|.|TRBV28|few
CASSPGSSGNTIYF
TGTGCCAGCAGTCCGGGGAGCTCGGGAAACACCATATATTTT
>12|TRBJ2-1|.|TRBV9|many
CASSITNNEQFF
TGTGCCAGCAGCATCACAAACAATGAGCAGTTCTTC
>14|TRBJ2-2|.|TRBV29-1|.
CSVEPRGDTGELFF
TGCAGCGTTGAACCCCGAGGCGACACCGGGGAGCTGTTTTTT
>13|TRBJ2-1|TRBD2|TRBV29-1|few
CSVGGGTYNEQFF
TGCAGCGTCGGGGGGGGGACCTACAATGAGCAGTTCTTC
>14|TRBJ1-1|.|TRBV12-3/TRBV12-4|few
CASSLRLGSLEAFF
TGTGCCAGCAGTTTGAGGCTGGGGAGTCTAGAAGCTTTCTTT
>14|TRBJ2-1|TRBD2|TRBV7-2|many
CASSFLAAYNEQFF
TGTGCCAGCAGCTTTCTAGCGGCTTACAATGAGCAGTTCTTC
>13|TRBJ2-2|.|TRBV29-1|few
CSAATENTGELFF
TGCAGCGCTGCAACAGAGAACACCGGGGAGCTGTTTTTT
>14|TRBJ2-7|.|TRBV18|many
CASSPPMGNYEQYF
TGTGCCAGCTCACCACCGATGGGAAACTACGAGCAGTACTTC
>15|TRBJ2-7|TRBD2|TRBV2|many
CASSETSGITYEQYF
TGTGCCAGCAGTGAAACTAGCGGGATTACCTACGAGCAGTACTTC
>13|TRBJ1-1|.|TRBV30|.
CAWSKGTAYEAFF
TGTGCCTGGAGTAAAGGAACAGCTTATGAAGCTTTCTTT
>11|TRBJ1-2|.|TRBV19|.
CASGQIYGYTF
TGTGCCAGTGGACAGATTTATGGCTACACCTTC
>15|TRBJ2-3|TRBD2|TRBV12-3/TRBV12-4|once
CASSVVAGGTSTQYF
TGTGCCAGCAGTGTTGTAGCGGGGGGCACAAGTACACAGTATTTT